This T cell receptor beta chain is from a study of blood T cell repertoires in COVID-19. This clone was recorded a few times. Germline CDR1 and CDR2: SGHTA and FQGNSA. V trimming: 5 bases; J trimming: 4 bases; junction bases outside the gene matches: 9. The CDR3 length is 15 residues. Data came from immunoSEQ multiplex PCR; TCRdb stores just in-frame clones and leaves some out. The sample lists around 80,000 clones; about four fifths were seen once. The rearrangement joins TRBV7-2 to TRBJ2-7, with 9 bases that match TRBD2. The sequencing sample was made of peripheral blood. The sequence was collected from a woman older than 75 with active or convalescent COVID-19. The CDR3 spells CASSPAGGNTYEQYF. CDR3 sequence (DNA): TGTGCCAGCAGCCCCGCGGGGGGGAATACTTACGAGCAGTACTTC.